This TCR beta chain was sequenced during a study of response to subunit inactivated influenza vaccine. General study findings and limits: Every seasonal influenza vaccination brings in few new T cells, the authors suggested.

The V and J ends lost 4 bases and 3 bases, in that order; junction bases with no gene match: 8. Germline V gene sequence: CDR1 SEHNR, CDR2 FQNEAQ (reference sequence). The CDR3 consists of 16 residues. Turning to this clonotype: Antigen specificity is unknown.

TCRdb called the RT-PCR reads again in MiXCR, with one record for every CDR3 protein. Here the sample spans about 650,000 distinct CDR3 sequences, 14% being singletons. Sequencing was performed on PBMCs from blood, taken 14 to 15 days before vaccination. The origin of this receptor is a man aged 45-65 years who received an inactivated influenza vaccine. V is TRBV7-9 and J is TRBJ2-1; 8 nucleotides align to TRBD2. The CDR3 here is CASSSAEGTSYNEQFF. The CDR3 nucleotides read TGTGCCAGCAGCTCCGCGGAAGGGACTAGCTACAATGAGCAGTTCTTC.